These 10 T cell receptor beta chains originate from one sample sequenced in a study of human T cells and chemical hapten exposure. Indicated time point: pre-sensitization, week 0. The treatment was: therapeutic diphenylcyclopropenone sensitization with weekly scalp DPC. TCRdb used MiXCR to reprocess the RACE reads, holding one entry per CDR3 protein. The table shows under 300,000 distinct CDR3 sequences, with about 8.6% occurring only once. This material consisted of whole blood, taken in connection with sensitization to the hapten diphenylcyclopropenone (DPC). Every receptor here comes from a woman aged 40 to 49 with alopecia areata. Some clones in this sample may be carry-over from other donors' samples.

In this sample, this clonotype turned up a few times. The gene calls are TRBV7-9 and TRBJ2-7; the D gene is possibly TRBD2 (6 bases). The germline CDR1 and CDR2 sequences are SEHNR and FQNEAQ (reference sequence). The CDR3 spans 14 residues. The V end was cut by 8 bases, the J end by 0 bases, with 14 bases between. This chain's CDR3 is CASAGLLPSYEQYF. CDR3 in DNA: TGTGCCAGCGCGGGGCTACTCCCCTCCTACGAGCAGTACTTC.

This clonotype was seen many times. This sequence joins TRBV9 and TRBJ2-1; 8 bases are shared with TRBD2. The CDR3 contains 15 residues. V lost 0 bases to trimming and J lost 5 bases; unmatched junction nucleotides: 4. Germline-derived CDR1 and CDR2 are SGDLS and YYNGEE. The CDR3 bases are TGTGCCAGCAGCGTAGCGGGAGGGCCTGACAATGAGCAGTTCTTC. Its translation is CASSVAGGPDNEQFF.

This clonotype has only a few counts. The J gene is TRBJ1-2, the V gene TRBV4-3; possibly TRBD1 for D (5 bases). The CDR3 extends over 14 amino acids. V lost 0 bases to trimming and J lost 4 bases, with 9 bases between them. CDR1 LGHNA and CDR2 YSLEER come from the germline V gene. This chain's CDR3 is CASSQDSGVYGYTF. CDR3 bases: TGCGCCAGCAGCCAAGATTCGGGGGTCTATGGCTACACCTTC.

This clonotype came up a few times. This chain links TRBV6-5 with TRBJ2-3, with 13 bases that match TRBD2. V was pared by 0 bases and J by 4 bases, with 1 base of the junction left unmatched. Germline V gives CDR1 MNHEY, CDR2 SVGAGI. The CDR3 is made up of 16 amino acids. Written as DNA, the CDR3 is TGTGCCAGCAGTTACTCGGGACTAGCGGGGTCAGATACGCAGTATTTT. Translation gives CASSYSGLAGSDTQYF.

This clonotype has just a few counts. The chain recombines TRBV20-1 with TRBJ2-7, with D tentatively TRBD1 (7 bases). Germline V gene lookup returns CDR1 DFQATT and CDR2 SNEGSKA (reference sequence). The germline V and J ends were trimmed by 3 bases and 4 bases, with 16 bases remaining between them. This CDR3 comprises 14 residues. In nucleotides, the CDR3 is TGCAGTGCTAGGGGGGGACAGCACACGTACGAGCAGTACTTC. Its translation: CSARGGQHTYEQYF.

This chain links TRBV15 with TRBJ2-5; no firm D call. V was shortened by 2 bases and J by 3 bases, with 4 bases between the two germline ends. Per germline, CDR1 LNHNV and CDR2 YYDKDF (reference sequence). The CDR3 is 12 amino acids. For the CDR3, the DNA is TGTGCCACCAGCAGATACAAAGAGACCCAGTACTTC. Translation gives CATSRYKETQYF.

This clonotype showed up many times. The rearrangement uses TRBV11-2 and TRBJ2-1; 7 positions match TRBD2. Germline CDR1 and CDR2: SGHAT and FQNNGV. CDR3 length equals 18 residues. The junction had 12 bases not matched to a gene; V was cut back by 4 bases and J by 0 bases. CDR3 protein: CASSYHLMGGSSYNEQFF. CDR3 nucleotides: TGTGCCAGCAGCTACCACCTTATGGGGGGGAGCTCCTACAATGAGCAGTTCTTC.

The J gene is TRBJ2-5, the V gene TRBV2, with 7 bases lining up with TRBD1. CDR3 size: 14 residues. Trimming at V came to 7 bases and at J to 1 base, leaving 6 bases not matched to a gene. The germline CDR1 and CDR2 sequences are SNHLY and FYNNEI. CDR3 loop: CASTLQGIQETQYF. In DNA, the CDR3 is TGTGCCAGCACACTACAGGGGATCCAAGAGACCCAGTACTTC.

This clonotype was counted once. With a much larger clone just one base away, this may be a read error. The gene calls are TRBV29-1 and TRBJ1-5; possible D gene TRBD1, 5 bases. This CDR3 region has 13 residues. Germline lookup yields CDR1 SQVTM and CDR2 ANQGSEA. The CDR3 is CGVAQGGNQPQHF. The CDR3 DNA reads as TGCGGCGTTGCGCAGGGAGGCAATCAGCCCCAGCATTTT.

This clonotype was seen only a few times. V and J are TRBV7-3 and TRBJ2-5; possible D gene TRBD2, 5 bases. Germline loops: CDR1 SGHTA, CDR2 FQGTGA. The CDR3 extends over 14 amino acids. V was cut by 5 bases and J by 5 bases, with 15 bases left in between. CDR3 region: CASSLSGISETQYF. The CDR3 bases are TGTGCCAGCAGCCTCTCGGGAATATCTGAGACCCAGTACTTC.